This TCR beta chain was obtained from a study of cytomegalovirus exposure and HLA in healthy donors. General study findings and limits: A few of the chains that were CMV-associated were confirmed in vitro to be specific for CMV antigens. A later analysis found that most CMV-associated TCR beta chains appeared HLA-restricted. DRB1 had the most TCR associations and HLA-C the fewest, a later analysis found, with rates varying by HLA locus.

Primers for the PCR totalled 60 Vbeta and 13 Jbeta. This table comes from immunoSEQ multiplex PCR, and its TCRdb copy is limited to in-frame clones, with some not included. The data hold some 200,000 clones, with just over 75% observed a single time. Turning to this clone: Its antigen remains unknown.

The germline CDR1 and CDR2 sequences are GTSNPN and SVGIG (reference sequence). Trimming removed 7 bases at V and 3 bases at J, with 9 bases between. CDR3 length equals 11 residues. Healthy bone marrow donors made up the cohort. The material sequenced was PBMCs. The sequence derives from a woman aged 25 to 39 in good health and CMV-seropositive. This sequence joins TRBV30 and TRBJ1-2, with D maybe TRBD1 (5 bases). The DNA for the CDR3 is TGTGCCTTCAGGGTGGACTATGGCTACACCTTC. Its protein product is CAFRVDYGYTF.